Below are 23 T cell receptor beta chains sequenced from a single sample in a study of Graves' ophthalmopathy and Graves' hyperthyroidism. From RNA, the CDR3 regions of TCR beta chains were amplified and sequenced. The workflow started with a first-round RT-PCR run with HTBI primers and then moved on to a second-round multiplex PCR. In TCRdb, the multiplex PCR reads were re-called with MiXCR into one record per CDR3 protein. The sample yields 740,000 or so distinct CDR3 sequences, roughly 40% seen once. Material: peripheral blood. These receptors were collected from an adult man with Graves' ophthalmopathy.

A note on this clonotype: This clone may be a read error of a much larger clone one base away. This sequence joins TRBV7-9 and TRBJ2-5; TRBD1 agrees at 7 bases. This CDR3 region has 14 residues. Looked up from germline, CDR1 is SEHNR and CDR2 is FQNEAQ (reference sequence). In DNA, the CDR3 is TGTGCCGGCAGCTCGACAGGGTCTTGGGAGACCCAGTACTTC. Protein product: CAGSSTGSWETQYF.

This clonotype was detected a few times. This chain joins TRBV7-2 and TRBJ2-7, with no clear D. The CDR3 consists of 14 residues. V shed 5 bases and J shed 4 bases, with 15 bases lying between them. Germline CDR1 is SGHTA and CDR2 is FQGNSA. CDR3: CASSQMGILYEQYF. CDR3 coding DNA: TGTGCCAGCAGCCAGATGGGTATCTTGTACGAGCAGTACTTC.

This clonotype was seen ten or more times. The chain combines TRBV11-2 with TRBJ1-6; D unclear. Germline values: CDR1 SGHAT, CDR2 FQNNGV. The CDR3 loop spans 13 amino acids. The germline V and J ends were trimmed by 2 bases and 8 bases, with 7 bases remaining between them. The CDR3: CASSLKEHSPLHF. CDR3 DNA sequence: TGTGCCAGCAGCTTAAAAGAGCATTCACCCCTCCACTTT.

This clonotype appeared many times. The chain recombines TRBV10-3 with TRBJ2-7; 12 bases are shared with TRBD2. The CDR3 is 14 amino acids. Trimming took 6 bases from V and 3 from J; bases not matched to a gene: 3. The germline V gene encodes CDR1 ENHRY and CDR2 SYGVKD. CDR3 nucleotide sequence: TGTGCCATCAGGACTAGCGGGGGAAACTACGAGCAGTACTTC. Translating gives CAIRTSGGNYEQYF.

The CDR3 loop reads CSARLDRAVDEKLFF. The DNA of the CDR3 is TGCAGTGCTAGATTAGACAGGGCGGTAGATGAAAAACTGTTTTTT. The chain couples TRBV20-1 to TRBJ1-4; 7 bases match TRBD1. Germline CDR1 and CDR2: DFQATT and SNEGSKA (reference sequence). The CDR3 covers 15 residues. Trimming cost V 2 bases and J 6 bases; bases outside gene matches: 9.

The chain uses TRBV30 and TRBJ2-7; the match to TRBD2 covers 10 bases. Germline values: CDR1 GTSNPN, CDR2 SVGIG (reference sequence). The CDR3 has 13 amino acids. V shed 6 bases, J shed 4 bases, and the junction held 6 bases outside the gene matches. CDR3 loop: CACSSGSFYEQYF. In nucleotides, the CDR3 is TGTGCCTGTTCTAGCGGGAGCTTTTACGAGCAGTACTTC.

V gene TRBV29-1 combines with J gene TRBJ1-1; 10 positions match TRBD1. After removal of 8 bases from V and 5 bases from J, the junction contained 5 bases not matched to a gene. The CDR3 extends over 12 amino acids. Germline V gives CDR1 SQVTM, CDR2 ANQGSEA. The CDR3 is CSRGTGETEAFF. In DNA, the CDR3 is TGCAGCAGAGGGACAGGGGAGACTGAAGCTTTCTTT.

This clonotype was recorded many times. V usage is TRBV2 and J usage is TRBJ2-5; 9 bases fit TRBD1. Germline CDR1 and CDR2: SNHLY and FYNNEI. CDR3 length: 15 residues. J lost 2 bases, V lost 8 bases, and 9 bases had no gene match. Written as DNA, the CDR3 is TGTGCCAGCCGGGACAGGGTGAGGGGTCAAGAGACCCAGTACTTC. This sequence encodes CASRDRVRGQETQYF.

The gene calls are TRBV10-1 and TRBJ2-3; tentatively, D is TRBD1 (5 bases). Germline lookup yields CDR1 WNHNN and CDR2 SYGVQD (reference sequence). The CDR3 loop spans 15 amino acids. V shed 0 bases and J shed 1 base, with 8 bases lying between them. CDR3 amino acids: CASSESVRGTDTQYF. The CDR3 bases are TGCGCCAGCAGTGAGTCGGTCAGGGGCACAGATACGCAGTATTTT.

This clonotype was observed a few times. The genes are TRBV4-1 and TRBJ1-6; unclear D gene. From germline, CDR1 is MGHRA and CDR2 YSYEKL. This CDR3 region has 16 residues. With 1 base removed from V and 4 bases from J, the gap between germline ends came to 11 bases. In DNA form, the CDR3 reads TGCGCCAGCAGCCAAGTTGCAGAGGGATATAATTCACCCCTCCACTTT. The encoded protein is CASSQVAEGYNSPLHF.

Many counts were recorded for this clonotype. The CDR3 spells CASSDTTRDREYEQYF. CDR3 coding DNA: TGCGCCAGCAGTGATACTACCAGGGACAGGGAGTACGAGCAGTACTTC. This sequence joins TRBV10-2 and TRBJ2-7; 9 bases fit TRBD1. Germline CDR1 reads WSHSY; CDR2 reads SAAADI. Unmatched junction bases numbered 10, after V lost 3 bases and J lost 4 bases. CDR3 length: 16 amino acids.

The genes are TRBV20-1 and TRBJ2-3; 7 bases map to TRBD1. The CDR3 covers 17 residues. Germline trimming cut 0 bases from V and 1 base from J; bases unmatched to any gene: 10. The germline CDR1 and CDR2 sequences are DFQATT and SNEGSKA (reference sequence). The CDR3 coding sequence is TGCAGTGCTAGAGATCCCGAGACAGGGTCTCGCACAGATACGCAGTATTTT. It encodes CSARDPETGSRTDTQYF.

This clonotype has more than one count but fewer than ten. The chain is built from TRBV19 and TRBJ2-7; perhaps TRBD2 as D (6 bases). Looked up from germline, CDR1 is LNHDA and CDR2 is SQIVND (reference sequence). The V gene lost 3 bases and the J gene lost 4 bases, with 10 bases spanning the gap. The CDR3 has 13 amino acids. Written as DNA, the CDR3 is TGTGCCAGTAGTATCCGGGGAGGTTACGAGCAGTACTTC. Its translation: CASSIRGGYEQYF. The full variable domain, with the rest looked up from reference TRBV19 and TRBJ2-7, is DGGITQSPKYLFRKEGQNVTLSCEQNLNHDAMYWYRQDPGQGLRLIYYSQIVNDFQKGDIAEGYSVSREKKESFPLTVTSAQKNPTAFYLCASSIRGGYEQYFGPGTRLTVT.

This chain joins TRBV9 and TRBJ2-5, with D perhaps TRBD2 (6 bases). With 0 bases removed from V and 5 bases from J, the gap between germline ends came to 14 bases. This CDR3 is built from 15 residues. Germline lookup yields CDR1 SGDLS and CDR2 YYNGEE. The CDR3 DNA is TGTGCCAGCAGCGTAGCGGGAGCCCCCTCCGAGACCCAGTACTTC. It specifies CASSVAGAPSETQYF.

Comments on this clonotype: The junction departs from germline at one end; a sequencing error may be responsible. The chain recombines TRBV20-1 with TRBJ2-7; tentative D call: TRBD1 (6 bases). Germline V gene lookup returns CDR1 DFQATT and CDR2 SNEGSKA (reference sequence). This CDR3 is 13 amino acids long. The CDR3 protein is CSASQGGRYEQHF. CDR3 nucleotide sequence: TGCAGTGCTAGCCAAGGGGGTAGATACGAGCAGCACTTC.

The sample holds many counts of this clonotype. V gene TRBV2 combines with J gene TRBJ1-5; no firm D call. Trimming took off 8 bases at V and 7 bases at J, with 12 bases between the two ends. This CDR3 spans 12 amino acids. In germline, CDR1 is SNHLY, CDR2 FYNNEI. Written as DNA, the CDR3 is TGTGCCAGCGGGGTAGTGGGCCAGCCCCAGCATTTT. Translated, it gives CASGVVGQPQHF.

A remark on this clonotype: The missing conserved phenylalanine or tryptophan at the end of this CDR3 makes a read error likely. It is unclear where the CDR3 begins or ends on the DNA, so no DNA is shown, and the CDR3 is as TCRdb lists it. CDR3 region: CASSKGLAGGT. The gene calls are TRBV7-9 and TRBJ2-6; TRBD2, the table's D call, was not compared with the DNA. Germline V gene sequence: CDR1 SEHNR, CDR2 FQNEAQ (reference sequence). The CDR3 length is 11 residues, termini included.

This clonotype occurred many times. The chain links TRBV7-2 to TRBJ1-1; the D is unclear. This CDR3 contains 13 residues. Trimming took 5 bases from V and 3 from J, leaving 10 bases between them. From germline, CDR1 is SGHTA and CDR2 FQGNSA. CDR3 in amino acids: CASSVGPYTEAFF. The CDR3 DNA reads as TGTGCCAGCAGCGTCGGGCCTTACACTGAAGCTTTCTTT.

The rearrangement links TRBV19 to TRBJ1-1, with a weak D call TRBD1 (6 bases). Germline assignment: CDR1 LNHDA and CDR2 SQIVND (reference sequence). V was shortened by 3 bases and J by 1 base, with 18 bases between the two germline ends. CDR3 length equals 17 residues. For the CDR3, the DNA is TGTGCCAGTAGTATTAAAATAGGGGGAACGAGGAACACTGAAGCTTTCTTT. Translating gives CASSIKIGGTRNTEAFF. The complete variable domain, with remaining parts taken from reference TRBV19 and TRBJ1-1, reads DGGITQSPKYLFRKEGQNVTLSCEQNLNHDAMYWYRQDPGQGLRLIYYSQIVNDFQKGDIAEGYSVSREKKESFPLTVTSAQKNPTAFYLCASSIKIGGTRNTEAFFGQGTRLTVV.

CDR3 protein: CASSLQGMRTGELFF. The CDR3 DNA sequence: TGTGCCAGCAGCCTACAGGGAATGAGAACCGGGGAGCTGTTTTTT. The J gene is TRBJ2-2, the V gene TRBV25-1; possible D gene TRBD1, 6 bases. This CDR3 region has 15 residues. CDR1 is MGHDK and CDR2 is SYGVNS in the germline V gene. Trimming stripped 6 bases from V and 5 bases from J, with 16 bases between.

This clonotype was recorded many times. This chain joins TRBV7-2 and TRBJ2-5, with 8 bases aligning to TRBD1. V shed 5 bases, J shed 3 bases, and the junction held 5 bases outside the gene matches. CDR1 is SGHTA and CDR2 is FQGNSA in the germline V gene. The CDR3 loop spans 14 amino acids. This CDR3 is CASSTPGGKETQYF. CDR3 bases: TGTGCCAGCAGCACCCCAGGGGGCAAAGAGACCCAGTACTTC.

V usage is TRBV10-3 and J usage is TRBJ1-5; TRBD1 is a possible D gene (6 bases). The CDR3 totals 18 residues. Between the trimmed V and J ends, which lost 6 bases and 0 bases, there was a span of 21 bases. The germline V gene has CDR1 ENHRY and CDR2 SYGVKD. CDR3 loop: CAISPDRPEGYSNQPQHF. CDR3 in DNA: TGTGCCATCAGCCCTGACAGGCCCGAGGGTTATAGCAATCAGCCCCAGCATTTT.

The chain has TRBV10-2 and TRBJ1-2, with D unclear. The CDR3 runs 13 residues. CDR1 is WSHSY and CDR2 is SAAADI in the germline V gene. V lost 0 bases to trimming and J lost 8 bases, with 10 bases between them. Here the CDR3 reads CASSESAHEGYTF. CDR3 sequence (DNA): TGCGCCAGCAGTGAGTCGGCCCACGAAGGCTACACCTTC.